These 27 T cell receptor beta chains came from one sample sequenced in a study of blood T cell repertoires in COVID-19. Profiling relied on immunoSEQ multiplex PCR, and the TCRdb table lists in-frame clones only, not all of them. The sample lists approximately 120,000 clones; around 90% were seen once. The specimen sequenced was peripheral blood. The source of these receptors is a human donor in a cohort sampled during active COVID-19.

The chain has TRBV25-1 and TRBJ1-1, with D maybe TRBD1 (6 bases). The V and J ends lost 3 bases and 1 base respectively, with 18 bases between them. Germline-derived CDR1 and CDR2 are MGHDK and SYGVNS. The CDR3 contains 17 residues. The CDR3 loop reads CASSDRVGGARNTEAFF. In nucleotides, the CDR3 is TGTGCCAGCAGTGATAGGGTGGGGGGGGCCAGGAACACTGAAGCTTTCTTT.

The rearrangement joins TRBV5-1 to TRBJ2-1; D gene uncertain. CDR1 SGHRS and CDR2 YFSETQ come from the germline V gene. This CDR3 region has 10 residues. The V gene lost 4 bases and the J gene lost 9 bases, with 5 bases spanning the gap. The CDR3 region is CASSPREQFF. CDR3 sequence (DNA): TGCGCCAGCAGCCCTCGTGAGCAGTTCTTC.

CDR3 amino acids: CASSQDHMNIGGSYEQYF. The CDR3, as DNA: TGTGCCAGCAGCCAAGATCACATGAACATCGGGGGCTCCTACGAGCAGTACTTC. V usage is TRBV4-2 and J usage is TRBJ2-7; weak D call: TRBD2 (6 bases). This CDR3 spans 18 amino acids. Germline assignment: CDR1 LGHNA and CDR2 YNFKEQ. The V end was cut by 0 bases, the J end by 0 bases, with 18 bases between.

The chain joins TRBV3-1 (or the pseudogene TRBV3-2) to TRBJ2-7; no definite D call. The germline gives CDR1 LGHDT, CDR2 YNNKEL (reference sequence). This CDR3 comprises 13 residues. V shed 4 bases and J shed 4 bases, with 11 bases lying between them. The CDR3 loop reads CASSRAPTYEQYF. CDR3 in DNA: TGTGCCAGCAGCCGCGCACCGACTTACGAGCAGTACTTC.

The chain is built from TRBV11-2 and TRBJ2-3, with 10 bases that match TRBD2. The CDR3 spans 16 residues. With 5 bases clipped from V and 5 bases from J, the junction kept 10 bases outside the gene matches. Germline lookup yields CDR1 SGHAT and CDR2 FQNNGV. CDR3 nucleotide sequence: TGTGCCAGCAGCCCCCGGGAGCGGGGGGGCCGAGATACGCAGTATTTT. Translated, it gives CASSPRERGGRDTQYF. Based on the CDR3 plus reference TRBV11-2 and TRBJ2-3, the full variable domain is EAGVAQSPRYKIIEKRQSVAFWCNPISGHATLYWYQQILGQGPKLLIQFQNNGVVDDSQLPKDRFSAERLKGVDSTLKIQPAKLEDSAVYLCASSPRERGGRDTQYFGPGTRLTVL.

The chain is built from TRBV10-2 and TRBJ2-1; 9 bases match TRBD1. There are 17 residues in the CDR3. Trimming took 3 bases from V and 5 from J; bases not matched to a gene: 11. CDR1 is WSHSY and CDR2 is SAAADI in the germline V gene. In DNA, the CDR3 is TGCGCCAGCAGTGAAGGGGGGGGGACAGGGATTAACAATGAGCAGTTCTTC. Amino acids: CASSEGGGTGINNEQFF.

The V gene is TRBV24-1, the J gene TRBJ2-5; TRBD1 aligns across 12 bases. Per germline, CDR1 KGHDR and CDR2 SFDVKD. V lost 6 bases, J lost 3 bases, and 7 bases stayed unmatched. The CDR3 covers 16 residues. The CDR3 coding sequence is TGTGCCACCAGTTCACCGGGACAGGGGGCGGAAGAGACCCAGTACTTC. The encoded protein is CATSSPGQGAEETQYF.

On this clone itself: Other nucleotide sequences in the sample specify the same CDR3. DNA for the CDR3: TGTGCCAGCAGCCCCGGACTAGCGGAAGAGACCCAGTACTTC. Its translation is CASSPGLAEETQYF. The rearrangement links TRBV5-4 to TRBJ2-5, with 10 bases lining up with TRBD2. CDR1 and CDR2 from the germline V gene are SGHNT and YYREEE (reference sequence). V was pared by 4 bases and J by 3 bases, with 3 bases of the junction left unmatched. The CDR3 is 14 residues long.

As for this clone: One junction end disagrees with the germline gene, perhaps due to a read error. This rearrangement joins TRBV20-1 to TRBJ2-7; no clear D. The germline V gene encodes CDR1 DFQATT and CDR2 SNEGSKA (reference sequence). The CDR3 is made up of 10 amino acids. The CDR3 region is CSARESEEYF. The DNA of the CDR3 is TGCAGTGCTAGAGAGAGCGAGGAGTACTTC.

Notes on this clone: This specimen includes other DNA sequences encoding the same CDR3. CDR3 amino acids: CASSRLGNTIYF. CDR3 in DNA: TGTGCCAGTTCGCGCTTGGGAAACACCATATATTTT. V usage is TRBV2 and J usage is TRBJ1-3; D unresolved. V lost 9 bases and J 4 bases, leaving 10 bases between the germline ends. Germline assignment: CDR1 SNHLY and CDR2 FYNNEI. This CDR3 is built from 12 residues.

The chain is built from TRBV9 and TRBJ2-2; no clear D gene. CDR3 length: 10 amino acids. Trimming pared 3 bases from V and 10 bases from J, leaving 4 bases between. In germline, CDR1 is SGDLS, CDR2 YYNGEE. CDR3 in amino acids: CASSGQELFF. CDR3 coding DNA: TGTGCCAGCAGCGGTCAGGAGCTGTTTTTT.

The chain recombines TRBV9 with TRBJ2-7, with TRBD1 as a possible D gene (6 bases). V was shortened by 3 bases and J by 7 bases, with 17 bases between the two germline ends. Germline CDR1 reads SGDLS; CDR2 reads YYNGEE. The CDR3 contains 14 residues. The chain's CDR3 is CASSAAGAPFEQYF. Here the CDR3 DNA reads TGTGCCAGCAGCGCCGCAGGGGCCCCCTTTGAGCAGTACTTC.

The CDR3 here is CASSLSNVAVNTGELFF. The CDR3 nucleotides read TGTGCCAGCAGCTTAAGTAACGTCGCGGTAAACACCGGGGAGCTGTTTTTT. The gene calls are TRBV7-8 and TRBJ2-2; D unresolved. The V end lost 2 bases, the J end lost 2 bases, and 15 bases lay between the germline ends. The CDR3 is 17 residues long. Per the germline V gene, CDR1 is SGHVS and CDR2 is FQNEAQ.

This clone was found a few times. The sample contains more than one DNA sequence encoding this CDR3. This sequence joins TRBV5-1 and TRBJ1-5; TRBD1 aligns across 8 bases. The junction had 4 bases not matched to a gene; V was cut back by 0 bases and J by 5 bases. CDR1 is SGHRS, CDR2 YFSETQ, per germline. The CDR3 is made up of 15 amino acids. CDR3 bases: TGCGCCAGCAGCTTGGAGGGACAGGCCCATCAGCCCCAGCATTTT. Amino acid sequence: CASSLEGQAHQPQHF.

This clone was counted a few times. The CDR3 nucleotides are TGCGCCAGCAGCTTAACAGGGCCTTCACCCCTCCACTTT. It translates to CASSLTGPSPLHF. The J gene is TRBJ1-6, the V gene TRBV5-1; D is perhaps TRBD1 (6 bases). The CDR3 totals 13 residues. Trimming removed 2 bases from V and 9 bases from J, with 9 bases in between. The V gene's germline CDR1 is SGHRS and CDR2 YFSETQ.

V gene TRBV10-3 combines with J gene TRBJ2-5; 15 nucleotides align to TRBD2. The CDR3 length is 15 residues. Germline V gives CDR1 ENHRY, CDR2 SYGVKD. V shed 10 bases and J 4 bases; nucleotides not matched to a gene: 7. The CDR3 DNA reads as TGTGCCACCCAGCCGGGACTAGCGGGGGGAGAGACCCAGTACTTC. Protein product: CATQPGLAGGETQYF.

The chain joins TRBV6-6 to TRBJ2-3; D gene ambiguous. With 3 bases removed from V and 2 bases from J, the gap between germline ends came to 9 bases. Germline assignment: CDR1 MNHNY and CDR2 SVGAGI (reference sequence). This CDR3 comprises 14 residues. CDR3 DNA: TGTGCCAGCAGTTATTATATAGCCACAGATACGCAGTATTTT. Its translation is CASSYYIATDTQYF.

This sequence joins TRBV28 and TRBJ1-1, with D perhaps TRBD1 (5 bases). With 6 bases removed from V and 6 bases from J, the gap between germline ends came to 17 bases. Germline V lookup: CDR1 MDHEN, CDR2 SYDVKM. This CDR3 is built from 14 residues. CDR3 sequence (DNA): TGTGCCAGCAGCCTGGGGGGTTCCCCTCCTGAAGCTTTCTTT. Its protein is CASSLGGSPPEAFF.

The rearrangement links TRBV18 to TRBJ1-5; 9 bases align to TRBD1. The V gene's germline CDR1 is KGHSH and CDR2 LQKENI. The CDR3 length is 14 residues. The chain's CDR3 is CARGDRVRNQPQHF. The CDR3 coding sequence is TGTGCTAGAGGGGACAGGGTCCGCAATCAGCCCCAGCATTTT.

This sequence joins TRBV28 and TRBJ1-2; D gene unclear. Trimming removed 10 bases from V and 2 bases from J, with 11 bases in between. This CDR3 region has 12 residues. Germline CDR1 reads MDHEN; CDR2 reads SYDVKM. CDR3 loop: CATTPLNYGYTF. In nucleotides, the CDR3 is TGTGCCACAACACCCCTGAACTATGGCTACACCTTC.

The genes are TRBV5-1 and TRBJ1-1; D is perhaps TRBD1 (6 bases). Germline V gene data show CDR1 as SGHRS and CDR2 as YFSETQ. The CDR3 extends over 19 amino acids. Trimming shortened V by 4 bases and J by 4 bases, and 29 bases separated the two germline ends. In DNA, the CDR3 is TGCGCCAGCAGCACTGGCGGGTGGGGCACAGGGCGGTTCCCCACTGAAGCTTTCTTT. The encoded protein is CASSTGGWGTGRFPTEAFF.

The J gene is TRBJ2-4, the V gene TRBV1; no check of the table's D call, TRBD1, against the DNA was made. TRBV1 is labeled a pseudogene. The CDR3 runs 18 residues. The CDR3 protein is CTSSLPRTPLQAKNIQYF. The DNA for the CDR3 is TGCACCAGCAGCTTACCCCGGACACCACTCCAAGCCAAAAACATTCAGTACTTC.

The V and J genes are TRBV19 and TRBJ1-3; the D gene is possibly TRBD1 (5 bases). The CDR3 consists of 16 residues. Trimming took off 4 bases at V and 3 bases at J, with 16 bases between the two ends. Germline loops: CDR1 LNHDA, CDR2 SQIVND (reference sequence). The CDR3 DNA follows: TGTGCCAGTAGTAGCTTTCAGGGCCTCAGTGGAAACACCATATATTTT. Its translation is CASSSFQGLSGNTIYF.

The J gene is TRBJ2-1, the V gene TRBV4-2; 13 bases fit TRBD2. CDR1 and CDR2 (germline): LGHNA, YNFKEQ. This CDR3 contains 16 residues. The V segment lost 1 base and the J segment 9 bases; nucleotides outside the gene matches: 6. The CDR3 sequence is CASSQAPGLAGSEQFF. The DNA for the CDR3 is TGTGCCAGCAGCCAAGCTCCGGGACTAGCGGGAAGTGAGCAGTTCTTC.

The rearrangement joins TRBV11-2 to TRBJ2-1; 9 bases are a match to TRBD2. Germline CDR1 SGHAT, CDR2 FQNNGV. The junction had 6 bases not matched to a gene; V was cut back by 3 bases and J by 0 bases. The CDR3 spans 17 residues. DNA of the CDR3: TGTGCCAGCAGCTTCGATCGCGGGAGGGTCTCCTACAATGAGCAGTTCTTC. Translated: CASSFDRGRVSYNEQFF.

This chain connects TRBV27 to TRBJ2-7; D remains ambiguous. The germline V and J ends were trimmed by 3 bases and 6 bases, with 12 bases remaining between them. The CDR3 covers 13 residues. The germline CDR1 and CDR2 sequences are MNHEY and SMNVEV (reference sequence). The CDR3 loop reads CASSLVFTAEQYF. CDR3 in DNA: TGTGCCAGCAGTTTGGTCTTTACTGCCGAGCAGTACTTC.

This clone was recorded once. V gene TRBV28 combines with J gene TRBJ2-1; 9 bases map to TRBD2. Germline V gene lookup returns CDR1 MDHEN and CDR2 SYDVKM. The CDR3 is 14 residues long. With V trimmed by 6 bases and J by 5 bases, 5 bases remained unmatched. CDR3 protein: CASSLLAGNNEQFF. CDR3 nucleotides: TGTGCCAGCAGCCTCCTAGCGGGAAACAATGAGCAGTTCTTC.